This entry describes one T cell receptor (beta chain). This clonotype has only a few counts. Its antigen is unknown. Per-base qualities were not stored, and no clone one base away is much larger. V is pared back by 1 base and J by 4 bases, with 18 bases lying between the germline termini. Including cysteine and phenylalanine, the CDR3 has 17 amino acids. The retained sequence is limited to the CDR3, 51 bases, with the frame set at the first base. CDR1 and CDR2 were assigned from the germline V gene as ENHRY and SYGVKD. The data are from a study of T cells in Graves' hyperthyroidism and ophthalmopathy (dated by TCRdb to between 2018 and 2020). Study-wide context: Peripheral blood was sampled at the time of initial diagnosis, prior to any treatment. After blood sampling, hyperthyroidism patients were treated with methimazole at a starting dose of 30 mg daily, and ophthalmopathy patients were treated with high-dose intravenous methylprednisolone. Prospective prediction of ophthalmopathy was tested in an independent validation cohort consisting of 18 to 20 hyperthyroidism patients and some 16 patients who later progressed to ophthalmopathy. In roughly six Graves' hyperthyroidism patients, the study also compared T-cell repertoires from thyroid tissue with T-cell repertoires from blood. The paper describes TCR Vbeta CDR3 sequencing of 135 peripheral blood samples, made up of 43 ophthalmopathy patients, roughly 72 hyperthyroidism patients and roughly 17 progressor patients. To identify distinguishing TCR V-J signatures, a discovery cohort of 100 or so patients was used, comprising 43 with Graves' ophthalmopathy and approximately 57 with stable Graves' hyperthyroidism. For training and testing, the 100 or so patients in the discovery cohort were randomly divided in a 7:3 ratio. Paper-wide results and their limitations: Most expanded thyroid clonotypes (frequency above 0.001) were also detected in blood, suggesting blood repertoires may reflect thyroid immune responses. Sample size was not statistically predetermined, and investigators were not blinded to group allocation. A 13 V-J signature model separated ophthalmopathy from stable hyperthyroidism, with approximately 86% sensitivity and 81.08% specificity in cross-validation and 80%/75% in testing. In validation, the model predicted progression to ophthalmopathy with approximately 71% sensitivity and about 73% specificity, a median of about 6.7 months before onset.

Ophthalmopathy patients had moderately to severely active disease, Clinical Activity Score of at least 3, NOSPECS grade of at least 4, and duration under 3 months. Patients with uncontrolled infections, other autoimmune diseases, pregnancy or lactation were excluded. Diagnoses were established on the basis of clinical symptoms, serum thyroxine and TRAb, thyroid ultrasound, and orbital computed tomography. PBMCs were separated from over 9 ml of fresh peripheral blood using Ficoll-Paque density gradient centrifugation. Trizol reagent was used to extract total RNA, and RNA quality was then checked on an Agilent 2100 Bioanalyzer. The TCR beta CDR3 regions were amplified from RNA transcripts. A first-round RT-PCR of the TCR CDR3 used the HTBI primer set with the Qiagen OneStep RT-PCR kit. The libraries were constructed in a second round of multiplex PCR and then size-selected and purified. Sequencing of the libraries was done on an Illumina HiSeq2000 using paired-end 100 bp reads. The authors' pipeline ran thus. SOAPnuke was used to process the raw data, throwing out any read that contained adapters or uncalled bases, had a mean Phred below 15, or lacked an exact constant-primer or identifier match. COPE v1.2.5 was used to merge the high-quality paired reads, and each unique nucleotide sequence was defined as a clonotype. MiTCR v1.1 was used to align clonotypes to the IMGT TRBV, TRBD and TRBJ reference segments. The analysis included only V-J combinations with a frequency above 0.0001, which together covered 99% to 99.2% of the repertoires. The TCS score was defined as F50 (clonal expansion) divided by E x V (chaos), with BLOSUM62-based TCRdist calculated between CDR3 peptides within each V-J. Welch's t-statistics and random forest reduced around 520 V-J features to roughly 13, which were used in a naive Bayes classifier (R e1071). The public reads were quality trimmed at Q25 with fastp and then assembled into clones with MiXCR by TCRdb, keeping productive beta chains. Every distinct CDR3 protein forms one entry, paired with its most common genes and DNA. TCRdb's processing, not the study's, gives the V and J calls here. The sample contains 450,000 to 500,000 distinct CDR3 sequences, around a fifth of them found a single time. 45% to 55% of the sample is in the top ten clones.

The rearrangement combines TRBV10-3 with TRBJ2-3; perhaps TRBD2 is the D gene, with 6 bases matching. The sample was blood. This TCR was recovered from a woman between 65 and 79 years old with Graves' ophthalmopathy. The CDR3 amino acid sequence is: CAISEYTLTRLADTQYF. The nucleotides read TGTGCCATCAGTGAGTACACCCTGACTAGATTGGCAGATACGCAGTATTTT.